These 32 T cell receptor beta chains were all obtained from the same sample, sequenced in a study of shared clonotypes between healthy human individuals. TCRdb's table, derived via immunoSEQ multiplex PCR, lists solely in-frame clones and lacks some. The data hold 600,000 to 750,000 clones, with less than 80% observed a single time. Specimen: memory CD4+ T cells sorted from blood. This sample's subset: CD45RA-negative fraction. All receptors derive from a woman aged 30 to 39 in good health.

The genes are TRBV5-1 and TRBJ2-1; 7 bases agree with TRBD1. The CDR3 covers 14 residues. Unmatched junction bases numbered 11, after V lost 4 bases and J lost 10 bases. Germline assignment: CDR1 SGHRS and CDR2 YFSETQ. CDR3 bases: TGCGCCAGCAGCCCGGGACAGTTAACCTCGGAGCAGTTCTTC. Amino acids: CASSPGQLTSEQFF.

Only a few counts were recorded for this clone. The chain joins TRBV7-9 to TRBJ2-2, with D perhaps TRBD1 (6 bases). From germline, CDR1 is SEHNR and CDR2 FQNEAQ (reference sequence). Trimming left V 5 bases short and J 7 bases short, with 17 bases between. The CDR3 runs to 15 residues. The CDR3 region has the DNA TGTGCCAGCAGCGAGGACAGTCGGAGTGGCGGGGAGCTGTTTTTT. This encodes CASSEDSRSGGELFF.

There are a few counts of this clone. The chain combines TRBV5-5 with TRBJ2-2, with unresolved D. Between the trimmed V and J ends, which lost 2 bases and 8 bases, there was a span of 7 bases. CDR3 size: 12 residues. Germline CDR1 SGHKS, CDR2 YYEKEE (reference sequence). Written as DNA, the CDR3 is TGTGCCAGCAGCTTTCAGTCGGGGGAGCTGTTTTTT. The encoded protein is CASSFQSGELFF.

The chain recombines TRBV28 with TRBJ2-5, with 10 bases that match TRBD2. The CDR3 is made up of 17 amino acids. The germline CDR1 and CDR2 sequences are MDHEN and SYDVKM. V was clipped by 5 bases and J by 5 bases; unmatched bases: 14. The CDR3 nucleotides are TGTGCCAGCAGTCAACTCCCTAGCGGGAGCTTCCGGGAGACCCAGTACTTC. Protein sequence: CASSQLPSGSFRETQYF.

V and J are TRBV7-9 and TRBJ2-1; D is unresolved. This CDR3 spans 14 amino acids. The germline V and J ends were trimmed by 1 base and 6 bases, with 10 bases remaining between them. Germline V lookup: CDR1 SEHNR, CDR2 FQNEAQ (reference sequence). The CDR3 DNA sequence: TGTGCCAGCAGCTTAGGCCAACTCCCCAATGAGCAGTTCTTC. It codes for CASSLGQLPNEQFF. Combining the CDR3 with reference TRBV7-9 and TRBJ2-1 gives the whole variable domain DTGVSQNPRHKITKRGQNVTFRCDPISEHNRLYWYRQTLGQGPEFLTYFQNEAQLEKSRLLSDRFSAERPKGSFSTLEIQRTEQGDSAMYLCASSLGQLPNEQFFGPGTRLTVL.

The genes are TRBV7-2 and TRBJ2-7, with D uncertain. From germline, CDR1 is SGHTA and CDR2 FQGNSA. Deletions cut 5 bases from V and 6 bases from J, with 8 bases between. The CDR3 spans 11 residues. As DNA, the CDR3 is TGTGCCAGCAGCCGTTTTTCCGAGCAGTACTTC. It encodes CASSRFSEQYF.

The chain joins TRBV10-2 to TRBJ2-2, with D unclear. The CDR3 runs to 13 residues. The ends were cut back, 6 bases at V and 8 bases at J, with 13 bases in the middle. Germline CDR1 is WSHSY and CDR2 is SAAADI. CDR3 in DNA: TGCGCCAGCAGAGGTCCGTTACCGGGGGAGCTGTTTTTT. It specifies CASRGPLPGELFF.

J is TRBJ2-7 and V is TRBV28, with TRBD1 as a possible D gene (7 bases). Germline CDR1 reads MDHEN; CDR2 reads SYDVKM. V lost 6 bases to trimming and J lost 0 bases, with 15 bases between them. The length of the CDR3 is 15 residues. The CDR3 bases are TGTGCCAGCAGCTCAGGGGGTAGCGGCTCCTACGAGCAGTACTTC. Its translation is CASSSGGSGSYEQYF.

Written as DNA, the CDR3 is TGCAGTGCTGCCGCGGCCTACGAGCAGTACTTC. Translation gives CSAAAAYEQYF. The chain recombines TRBV20-1 with TRBJ2-7, with D uncertain. The germline CDR1 and CDR2 sequences are DFQATT and SNEGSKA (reference sequence). V was shortened by 5 bases and J by 2 bases, with 7 bases between the two germline ends. CDR3 size: 11 residues.

The chain is built from TRBV5-1 and TRBJ1-1, with TRBD1 as a possible D gene (5 bases). The V gene lost 0 bases and the J gene lost 4 bases, with 19 bases spanning the gap. The V gene's germline CDR1 is SGHRS and CDR2 YFSETQ. The CDR3 covers 17 residues. The DNA for the CDR3 is TGCGCCAGCAGCTTGGAATCTTTTGGGCGGGGGTTCACTGAAGCTTTCTTT. Its protein product is CASSLESFGRGFTEAFF.

The rearrangement links TRBV7-3 to TRBJ2-1; D may correspond to TRBD1 or TRBD2 (6 bases each). Trimming took 4 bases from V and 3 from J, leaving 13 bases between them. The germline V gene has CDR1 SGHTA and CDR2 FQGTGA. This CDR3 is built from 15 residues. The CDR3 sequence is CASSSGGQIYNEQFF. The CDR3 DNA is TGTGCCAGCAGCTCTGGGGGGCAAATCTACAATGAGCAGTTCTTC.

This sequence joins TRBV4-1 and TRBJ2-5; tentatively, D is TRBD1 (6 bases). Germline CDR1 and CDR2: MGHRA and YSYEKL. The CDR3 covers 16 residues. V lost 0 bases, J lost 4 bases, and 15 bases lay in between. CDR3 nucleotides: TGCGCCAGCAGCCAAGATCGGGCCAGGGGTACAGAGACCCAGTACTTC. Protein sequence: CASSQDRARGTETQYF.

The chain uses TRBV2 and TRBJ2-7, with D hard to call. Germline V gene sequence: CDR1 SNHLY, CDR2 FYNNEI. V was pared by 0 bases and J by 1 base, with 10 bases between. The CDR3 has 15 amino acids. Here the CDR3 DNA reads TGTGCCAGCAGTGAAGCGCTGAGAATGTCCTACGAGCAGTACTTC. It yields the protein CASSEALRMSYEQYF.

V gene TRBV10-3 combines with J gene TRBJ2-7, with D unresolved. CDR3 size: 12 residues. The V end was cut by 8 bases, the J end by 0 bases, with 8 bases between. Germline-derived CDR1 and CDR2 are ENHRY and SYGVKD. This CDR3 reads CAIAGSSYEQYF. Here the CDR3 DNA reads TGTGCCATCGCTGGCAGCTCCTACGAGCAGTACTTC.

The chain joins TRBV5-4 to TRBJ2-1; 12 bases match TRBD2. Trimming took 6 bases from V and 0 from J; bases not matched to a gene: 7. Germline CDR1 reads SGHNT; CDR2 reads YYREEE (reference sequence). This CDR3 contains 17 residues. The DNA of the CDR3 is TGTGCCAGCACCCGGGGACTAGCGGGCTCCTCCTACAATGAGCAGTTCTTC. Protein sequence: CASTRGLAGSSYNEQFF. The entire variable domain, with the rest obtained from reference TRBV5-4 and TRBJ2-1, is as follows: ETGVTQSPTHLIKTRGQQVTLRCSSQSGHNTVSWYQQALGQGPQFIFQYYREEENGRGNFPPRFSGLQFPNYSSELNVNALELDDSALYLCASTRGLAGSSYNEQFFGPGTRLTVL.

The rearrangement uses TRBV11-2 and TRBJ1-1; 7 positions match TRBD1. The CDR3 loop spans 15 amino acids. Trimming at V came to 3 bases and at J to 2 bases, leaving 6 bases not matched to a gene. CDR1 and CDR2 from the germline V gene are SGHAT and FQNNGV. CDR3 coding DNA: TGTGCCAGCAGCTTCGCAGGGGGTAGAAACACTGAAGCTTTCTTT. The encoded protein is CASSFAGGRNTEAFF. Drawing the rest from reference TRBV11-2 and TRBJ1-1, the complete variable domain is EAGVAQSPRYKIIEKRQSVAFWCNPISGHATLYWYQQILGQGPKLLIQFQNNGVVDDSQLPKDRFSAERLKGVDSTLKIQPAKLEDSAVYLCASSFAGGRNTEAFFGQGTRLTVV.

V usage is TRBV7-2 and J usage is TRBJ1-2, with D tentatively TRBD1 (5 bases). The CDR3 contains 14 residues. Trimming took 1 base from V and 8 from J, leaving 14 bases between them. From germline, CDR1 is SGHTA and CDR2 FQGNSA. CDR3 sequence (DNA): TGTGCCAGCAGCTTAGATGGGGGAATAGGGGGCTACACCTTC. Its translation: CASSLDGGIGGYTF.

This clone has a single count. The V gene is TRBV4-1, the J gene TRBJ2-7, with D maybe TRBD2 (6 bases). The germline gives CDR1 MGHRA, CDR2 YSYEKL. V was clipped by 1 base and J by 2 bases, with 15 bases between them. This CDR3 spans 16 amino acids. CDR3 sequence: CASSQGPPGGTYEQYF. In DNA form, the CDR3 reads TGCGCCAGCAGCCAAGGCCCCCCTGGCGGGACCTACGAGCAGTACTTC.

The chain links TRBV6-1 to TRBJ1-1; possible D gene TRBD1, 5 bases. Germline V CDR1 and CDR2: MNHNS, SASEGT. The CDR3 has 15 residues. The V end was cut by 3 bases, the J end by 11 bases, with 22 bases between. CDR3 nucleotide sequence: TGTGCCAGCAGTGATCGGTTGGGACGGCATTCCGGGGCTTTCTTT. Translated, it gives CASSDRLGRHSGAFF.

The table lists this clone with many counts. The chain combines TRBV30 with TRBJ2-1; D not certain. V was cut by 3 bases and J by 5 bases, with 11 bases left in between. Germline assignment: CDR1 GTSNPN and CDR2 SVGIG (reference sequence). This CDR3 comprises 13 residues. Written as DNA, the CDR3 is TGTGCCTGGAGGCTAGGCACCCACAATGAGCAGTTCTTC. It translates to CAWRLGTHNEQFF.

V gene TRBV6-1 combines with J gene TRBJ2-5; 10 bases map to TRBD2. The V gene end was trimmed by 3 bases and the J gene end by 8 bases; junction bases not matched to a gene: 6. The CDR3 has 14 amino acids. Per germline, CDR1 MNHNS and CDR2 SASEGT. CDR3 loop: CASSDGTSVTTQYF. The DNA for the CDR3 is TGTGCCAGCAGTGATGGGACTAGCGTAACAACCCAGTACTTC.

The chain joins TRBV10-2 to TRBJ1-4; tentative D call: TRBD1 (5 bases). Germline assignment: CDR1 WSHSY and CDR2 SAAADI. CDR3 length equals 15 residues. The germline V and J ends were trimmed by 8 bases and 5 bases, with 18 bases remaining between them. This CDR3 is CASGHPAGNNEKLFF. Here the CDR3 DNA reads TGCGCCAGCGGTCACCCTGCAGGGAACAATGAAAAACTGTTTTTT.

This clone occurred once. The chain links TRBV25-1 to TRBJ2-7, with TRBD1 as a possible D gene (6 bases). V lost 4 bases to trimming and J lost 4 bases, with 17 bases between them. There are 15 residues in the CDR3. Per the germline V gene, CDR1 is MGHDK and CDR2 is SYGVNS. The DNA for the CDR3 is TGTGCCAGCAGTGTACAGGGAACGGTCCCTTACGAGCAGTACTTC. This codes for CASSVQGTVPYEQYF.

The CDR3 bases are TGTGCCAGCAGCTTGGGCGGGGGCATGAACACTGAAGCTTTCTTT. It is translated as CASSLGGGMNTEAFF. The chain recombines TRBV5-4 with TRBJ1-1; D might be TRBD1 (6 bases). Germline CDR1 SGHNT, CDR2 YYREEE (reference sequence). V was clipped by 0 bases and J by 0 bases, with 9 bases between them. This CDR3 region has 15 residues.

The rearrangement uses TRBV7-8 and TRBJ1-2; maybe TRBD1 (5 bases). CDR3 length: 15 amino acids. V dropped 1 base and J dropped 0 bases, with 9 bases sitting between them. The germline V gene has CDR1 SGHVS and CDR2 FQNEAQ. The CDR3 loop reads CASSLVPGSNYGYTF. The CDR3 nucleotides read TGTGCCAGCAGCTTAGTTCCAGGGTCTAACTATGGCTACACCTTC.

The V gene is TRBV7-9, the J gene TRBJ2-3; the D gene is possibly TRBD2 (6 bases). Per germline, CDR1 SEHNR and CDR2 FQNEAQ (reference sequence). V was clipped by 4 bases and J by 5 bases, with 19 bases between them. The CDR3 consists of 16 residues. The CDR3 region has the DNA TGTGCCAGCAGCTCCCCGGGACTCGCTCCGTTAGATACGCAGTATTTT. Its protein is CASSSPGLAPLDTQYF.

This clone was seen more than once but under ten times. The rearrangement links TRBV27 to TRBJ2-7; possibly TRBD2 for D (6 bases). Germline CDR1 reads MNHEY; CDR2 reads SMNVEV (reference sequence). CDR3 length: 14 amino acids. Trimming removed 3 bases from V and 4 bases from J, with 13 bases in between. The DNA of the CDR3 is TGTGCCAGCAGTTTCGAGGGAGGAGGTTACGAGCAGTACTTC. Protein: CASSFEGGGYEQYF.

This chain joins TRBV18 and TRBJ1-1; the D is unclear. The CDR3 is 13 amino acids. V was cut by 4 bases and J by 5 bases, with 11 bases left in between. The germline gives CDR1 KGHSH, CDR2 LQKENI. CDR3 bases: TGTGCCAGCTCACGACTAGACACAACTGAAGCTTTCTTT. Translating it yields CASSRLDTTEAFF.

CDR3 nucleotides: TGTGCCAGCAGTGAAAGACAGGGGGCGGGAGAGCAGTACTTC. It codes for CASSERQGAGEQYF. The rearrangement joins TRBV2 to TRBJ2-7; 10 positions agree with TRBD1. This CDR3 has 14 amino acids. Germline assignment: CDR1 SNHLY and CDR2 FYNNEI. V was clipped by 2 bases and J by 7 bases; unmatched bases: 5.

CDR3 nucleotide sequence: TGTGCCAGCAGTTTGGGCGGCTACGAGCAGTACTTC. This encodes CASSLGGYEQYF. The chain couples TRBV27 to TRBJ2-5; no definite D call. The end of the DNA is better explained by TRBJ2-7, so the J call may be wrong. Germline V lookup: CDR1 MNHEY, CDR2 SMNVEV (reference sequence). The CDR3 consists of 12 residues.

The chain links TRBV9 to TRBJ2-7; 10 bases align to TRBD1. Trimming at V came to 3 bases and at J to 2 bases, leaving 5 bases not matched to a gene. Germline lookup yields CDR1 SGDLS and CDR2 YYNGEE. The CDR3 covers 15 residues. The CDR3 DNA is TGTGCCAGCAGCGGAGATGGGACAGGGGCCTACGAGCAGTACTTC. Protein product: CASSGDGTGAYEQYF.

The chain links TRBV2 to TRBJ2-3, with D possibly called TRBD1 or TRBD2 (5 bases each). Trimming took off 5 bases at V and 4 bases at J, with 10 bases between the two ends. Germline values: CDR1 SNHLY, CDR2 FYNNEI. There are 13 residues in the CDR3. In nucleotides, the CDR3 is TGTGCCAGCAGTAGGGACGTGGCAGATACGCAGTATTTT. Encoded protein: CASSRDVADTQYF.